The T cell receptor beta chain under discussion was sequenced for a study of human CD8 memory T cell subsets. Germline CDR1 and CDR2: SGHRS and YFSETQ. The CDR3 has 15 residues. Libraries of TCR beta chains were produced by 5' RACE (UMI-labeled). Reanalyzing the 5' RACE reads, TCRdb keeps one entry per CDR3 protein, without DNA. Recorded for this sample: several thousand distinct CDR3 sequences. V and J are TRBV5-1 and TRBJ2-1; as DNA is missing, the TRBD1 call by TCRdb cannot be tested. The TCR sequence derives from a human donor in good health. Sequencing was done on a sample of CD8+ T cells from PBMCs. CDR3 residues: CASSETGMGGNEQFF.